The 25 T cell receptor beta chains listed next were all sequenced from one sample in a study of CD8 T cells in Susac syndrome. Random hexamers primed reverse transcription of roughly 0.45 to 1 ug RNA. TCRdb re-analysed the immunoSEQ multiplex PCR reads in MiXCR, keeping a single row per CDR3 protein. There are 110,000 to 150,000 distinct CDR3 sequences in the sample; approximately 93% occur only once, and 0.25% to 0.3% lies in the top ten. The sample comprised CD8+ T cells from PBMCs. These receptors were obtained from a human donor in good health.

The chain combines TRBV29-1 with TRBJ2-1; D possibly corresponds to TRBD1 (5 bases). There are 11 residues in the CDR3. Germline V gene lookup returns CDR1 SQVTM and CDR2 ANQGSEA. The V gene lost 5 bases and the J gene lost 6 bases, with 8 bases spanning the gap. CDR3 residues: CSVSGFNEQFF. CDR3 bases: TGCAGCGTTTCAGGGTTCAATGAGCAGTTCTTC.

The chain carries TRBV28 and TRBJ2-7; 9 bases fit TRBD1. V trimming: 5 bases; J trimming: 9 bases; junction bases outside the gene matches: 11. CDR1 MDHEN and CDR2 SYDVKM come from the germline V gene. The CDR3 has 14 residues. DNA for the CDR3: TGTGCCAGCAGTACCCACAGGGGGCGCGGTTCGCAGTACTTC. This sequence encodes CASSTHRGRGSQYF.

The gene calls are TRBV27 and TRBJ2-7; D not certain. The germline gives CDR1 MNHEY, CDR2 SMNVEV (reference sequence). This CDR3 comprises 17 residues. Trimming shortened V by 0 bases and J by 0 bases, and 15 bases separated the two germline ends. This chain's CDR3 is CASSLSLSTASSYEQYF. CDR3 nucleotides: TGTGCCAGCAGTTTATCCCTTTCGACGGCGAGCTCCTACGAGCAGTACTTC.

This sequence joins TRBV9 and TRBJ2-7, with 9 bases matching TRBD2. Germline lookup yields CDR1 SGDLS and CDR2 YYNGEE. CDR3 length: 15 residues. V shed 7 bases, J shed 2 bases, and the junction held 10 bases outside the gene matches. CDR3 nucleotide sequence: TGTGCCAGCGGAGATAAGACTAGCGGTACCTACGAGCAGTACTTC. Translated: CASGDKTSGTYEQYF. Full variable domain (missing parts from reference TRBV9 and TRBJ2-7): DSGVTQTPKHLITATGQRVTLRCSPRSGDLSVYWYQQSLDQGLQFLIQYYNGEERAKGNILERFSAQQFPDLHSELNLSSLELGDSALYFCASGDKTSGTYEQYFGPGTRLTVT.

Here the CDR3 reads CASSYSKISGAGNQPQHF. The CDR3 DNA sequence: TGTGCCAGCAGTTACTCGAAGATATCAGGGGCAGGCAATCAGCCCCAGCATTTT. The chain carries TRBV6-5 and TRBJ1-5; a possible D gene is TRBD1 (6 bases). CDR3 length: 18 amino acids. Germline V CDR1 and CDR2: MNHEY, SVGAGI. The ends were cut back, 0 bases at V and 2 bases at J, with 17 bases in the middle.

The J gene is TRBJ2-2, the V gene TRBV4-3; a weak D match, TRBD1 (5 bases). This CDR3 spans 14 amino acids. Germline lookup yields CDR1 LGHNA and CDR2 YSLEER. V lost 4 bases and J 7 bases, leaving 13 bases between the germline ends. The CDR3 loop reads CASSRAGSGGELFF. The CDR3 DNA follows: TGCGCCAGCAGCCGAGCAGGGTCGGGCGGGGAGCTGTTTTTT.

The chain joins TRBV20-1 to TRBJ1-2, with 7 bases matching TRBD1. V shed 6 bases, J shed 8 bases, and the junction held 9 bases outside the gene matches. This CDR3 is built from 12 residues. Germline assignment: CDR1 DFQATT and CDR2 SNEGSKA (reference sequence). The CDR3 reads CSALGQVRGYTF. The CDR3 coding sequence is TGCAGTGCCCTTGGACAGGTTAGGGGCTACACCTTC.

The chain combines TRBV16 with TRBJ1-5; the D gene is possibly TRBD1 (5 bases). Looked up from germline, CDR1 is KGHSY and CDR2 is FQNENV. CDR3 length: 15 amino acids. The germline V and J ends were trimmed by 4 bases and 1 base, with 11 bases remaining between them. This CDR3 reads CASSPSGRSNQPQHF. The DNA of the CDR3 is TGTGCCAGCAGCCCATCAGGGCGAAGCAATCAGCCCCAGCATTTT.

The DNA for the CDR3 is TGTGCCAGCTCACCTTCCGGGACAGCCTATGGCTACACCTTC. Residues: CASSPSGTAYGYTF. This sequence joins TRBV18 and TRBJ1-2; 7 bases are shared with TRBD1. Germline V gene sequence: CDR1 KGHSH, CDR2 LQKENI. The CDR3 is made up of 14 amino acids. The junction had 5 bases not matched to a gene; V was cut back by 3 bases and J by 4 bases.

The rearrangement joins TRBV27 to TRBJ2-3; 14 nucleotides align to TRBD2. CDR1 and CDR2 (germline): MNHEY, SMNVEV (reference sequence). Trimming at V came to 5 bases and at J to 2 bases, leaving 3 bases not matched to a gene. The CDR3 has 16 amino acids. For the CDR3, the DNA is TGTGCCAGCAGTGGGGGACTAGCGGGAGCCACAGATACGCAGTATTTT. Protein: CASSGGLAGATDTQYF.

The CDR3 DNA follows: TGTGCCAGCATGGGACAGTCCTACGAGCAGTACTTC. Translation: CASMGQSYEQYF. The rearrangement joins TRBV6-1 to TRBJ2-7, with TRBD1 matching over 7 bases. The V gene's germline CDR1 is MNHNS and CDR2 SASEGT. V dropped 7 bases and J dropped 1; count of bases not matched to a gene: 1. The CDR3 is 12 residues long.

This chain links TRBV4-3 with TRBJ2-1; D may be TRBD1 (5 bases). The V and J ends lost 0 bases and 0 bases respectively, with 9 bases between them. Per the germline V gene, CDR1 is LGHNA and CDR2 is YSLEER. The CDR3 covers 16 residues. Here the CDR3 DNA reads TGCGCCAGCAGCCAAGACAGGGCAAACTCCTACAATGAGCAGTTCTTC. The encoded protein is CASSQDRANSYNEQFF.

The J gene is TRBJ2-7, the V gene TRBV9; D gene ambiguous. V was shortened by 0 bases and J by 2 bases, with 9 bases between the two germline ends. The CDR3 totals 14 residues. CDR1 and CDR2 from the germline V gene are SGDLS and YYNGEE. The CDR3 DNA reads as TGTGCCAGCAGCGTAGAATCGGAAACCTACGAGCAGTACTTC. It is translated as CASSVESETYEQYF.

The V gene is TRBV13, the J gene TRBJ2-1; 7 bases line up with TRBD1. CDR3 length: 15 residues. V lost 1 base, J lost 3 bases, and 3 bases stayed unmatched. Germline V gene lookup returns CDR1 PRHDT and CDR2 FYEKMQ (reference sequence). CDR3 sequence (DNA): TGTGCCAGCAGCTTAGAGCAGGGGGTCTACAATGAGCAGTTCTTC. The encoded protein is CASSLEQGVYNEQFF.

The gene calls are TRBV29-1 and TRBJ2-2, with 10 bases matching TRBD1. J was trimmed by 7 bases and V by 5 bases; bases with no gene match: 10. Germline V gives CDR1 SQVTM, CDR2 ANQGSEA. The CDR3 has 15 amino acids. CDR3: CSVHSGTGVIGELFF. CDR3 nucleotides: TGCAGCGTTCACTCCGGGACAGGGGTAATCGGGGAGCTGTTTTTT.

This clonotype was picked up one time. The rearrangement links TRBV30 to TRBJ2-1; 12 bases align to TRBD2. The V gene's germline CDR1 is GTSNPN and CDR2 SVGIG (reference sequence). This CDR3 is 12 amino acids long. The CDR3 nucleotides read TGTGCACGACTAGCGGGAGTCAATGAGCAGTTCTTC. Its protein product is CARLAGVNEQFF.

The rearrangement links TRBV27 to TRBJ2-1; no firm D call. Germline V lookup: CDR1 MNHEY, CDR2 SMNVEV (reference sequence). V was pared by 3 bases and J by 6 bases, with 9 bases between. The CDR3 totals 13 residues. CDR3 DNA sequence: TGTGCCAGCAGTTTCGATCGGGCCAATGAGCAGTTCTTC. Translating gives CASSFDRANEQFF.

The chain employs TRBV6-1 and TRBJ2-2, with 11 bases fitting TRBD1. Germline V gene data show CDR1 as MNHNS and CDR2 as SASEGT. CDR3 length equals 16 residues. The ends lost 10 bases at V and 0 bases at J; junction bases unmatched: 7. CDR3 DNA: TGTGCCATAAGGACAGGGGGCCCATCGAACACCGGGGAGCTGTTTTTT. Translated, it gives CAIRTGGPSNTGELFF.

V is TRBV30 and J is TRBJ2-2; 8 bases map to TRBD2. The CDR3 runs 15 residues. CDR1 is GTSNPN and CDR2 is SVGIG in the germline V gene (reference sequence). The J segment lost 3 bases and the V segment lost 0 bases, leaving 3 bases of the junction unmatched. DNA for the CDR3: TGTGCCTGGAGTGTAATAGCGGGACACACCGGGGAGCTGTTTTTT. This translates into CAWSVIAGHTGELFF.

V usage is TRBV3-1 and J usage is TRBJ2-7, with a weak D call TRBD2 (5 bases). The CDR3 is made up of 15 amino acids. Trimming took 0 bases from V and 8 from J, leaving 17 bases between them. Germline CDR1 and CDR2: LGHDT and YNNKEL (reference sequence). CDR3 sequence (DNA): TGTGCCAGCAGCCAAGAAATGCTTGAAGGAGGACAGCAGTACTTC. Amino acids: CASSQEMLEGGQQYF.

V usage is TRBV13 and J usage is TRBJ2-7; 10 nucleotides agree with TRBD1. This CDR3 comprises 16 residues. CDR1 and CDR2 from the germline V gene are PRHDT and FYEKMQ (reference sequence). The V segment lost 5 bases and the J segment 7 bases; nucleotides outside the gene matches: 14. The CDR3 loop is CASSRGRLDRGLEQYF. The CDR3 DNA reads TGTGCCAGCAGCCGCGGTCGCCTCGACAGGGGGCTGGAGCAGTACTTC.

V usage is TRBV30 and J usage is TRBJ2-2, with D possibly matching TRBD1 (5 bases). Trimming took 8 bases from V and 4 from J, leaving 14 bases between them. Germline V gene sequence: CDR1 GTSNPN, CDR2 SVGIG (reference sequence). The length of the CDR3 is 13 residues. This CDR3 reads CAARLTVTGELFF. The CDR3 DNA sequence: TGTGCCGCCAGACTGACAGTCACCGGGGAGCTGTTTTTT.

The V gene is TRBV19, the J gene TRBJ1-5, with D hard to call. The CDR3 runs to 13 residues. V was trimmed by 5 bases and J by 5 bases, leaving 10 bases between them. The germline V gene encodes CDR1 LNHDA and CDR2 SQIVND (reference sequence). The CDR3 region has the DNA TGTGCCAGTAGTCAGTTCTCGGATCAGCCCCAGCATTTT. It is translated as CASSQFSDQPQHF. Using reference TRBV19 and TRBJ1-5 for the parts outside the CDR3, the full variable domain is DGGITQSPKYLFRKEGQNVTLSCEQNLNHDAMYWYRQDPGQGLRLIYYSQIVNDFQKGDIAEGYSVSREKKESFPLTVTSAQKNPTAFYLCASSQFSDQPQHFGDGTRLSIL.

The CDR3 coding sequence is TGTGCCAGCTCACCCGGCGGGGGCTCGGATGAAAAACTGTTTTTT. Encoded protein: CASSPGGGSDEKLFF. V and J are TRBV18 and TRBJ1-4; the D gene is possibly TRBD1 (6 bases). Germline CDR1 KGHSH, CDR2 LQKENI. Trimming shortened V by 3 bases and J by 6 bases, and 14 bases separated the two germline ends. The CDR3 extends over 15 amino acids.

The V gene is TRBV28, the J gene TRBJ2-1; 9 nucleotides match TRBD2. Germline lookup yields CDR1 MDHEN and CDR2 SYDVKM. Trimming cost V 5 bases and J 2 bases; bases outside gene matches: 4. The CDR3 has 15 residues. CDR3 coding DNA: TGTGCCAGCAGTCCTAGCGGGAACCCCTACAATGAGCAGTTCTTC. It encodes CASSPSGNPYNEQFF.